The 18 T cell receptor beta chains below were found in one sample sequenced in a study of blood T cell repertoires in COVID-19. Generated by immunoSEQ multiplex PCR, the TCRdb table keeps only in-frame clones and is missing some. The sample contains some 150,000 clones, roughly 88% of which appear only once. Sequencing was performed on PBMCs or T cells enriched from blood (not recorded which). These receptors were taken from a man between 50 and 59 years old who had recovered from COVID-19.

This clone was seen more than once but under ten times. The chain uses TRBV5-1 and TRBJ1-1, with D perhaps TRBD1 (5 bases). The germline V and J ends were trimmed by 3 bases and 9 bases, with 15 bases remaining between them. Germline V lookup: CDR1 SGHRS, CDR2 YFSETQ. This CDR3 is built from 13 residues. CDR3 DNA: TGCGCCAGCAGCTCGCAAGAGGGACTTAAAGCTTTCTTT. Translating it yields CASSSQEGLKAFF.

The chain joins TRBV14 to TRBJ2-1; 8 nucleotides line up with TRBD2. This CDR3 has 15 amino acids. CDR1 and CDR2 from the germline V gene are SGHDN and FVKESK. The ends lost 0 bases at V and 5 bases at J; junction bases unmatched: 3. The CDR3 DNA reads as TGTGCCAGCAGCCAAGACGGACTAGCAAACAATGAGCAGTTCTTC. Its translation: CASSQDGLANNEQFF.

The CDR3, as DNA: TGCAGCGTTGAACTCAACCCGGGACAGGGCTACAATGAGCAGTTCTTC. This gives the protein CSVELNPGQGYNEQFF. This chain connects TRBV29-1 to TRBJ2-1; 9 nucleotides line up with TRBD1. The CDR3 spans 16 residues. V lost 2 bases, J lost 3 bases, and 8 bases stayed unmatched. The germline V gene encodes CDR1 SQVTM and CDR2 ANQGSEA.

V usage is TRBV11-2 and J usage is TRBJ1-1; TRBD1 is a possible D gene (5 bases). The V gene's germline CDR1 is SGHAT and CDR2 FQNNGV. CDR3 length: 14 residues. Trimming cost V 5 bases and J 7 bases, with 17 bases left between them. DNA of the CDR3: TGTGCCAGCAGCCCGGCGGGGGGGTCTCTTGAAGCTTTCTTT. Protein sequence: CASSPAGGSLEAFF.

The chain carries TRBV7-3 and TRBJ2-5, with 8 bases identical to TRBD2. This CDR3 spans 17 amino acids. Trimming removed 2 bases from V and 3 bases from J; junction bases left unmatched: 11. Germline loops: CDR1 SGHTA, CDR2 FQGTGA. The CDR3 nucleotides read TGTGCCAGCAGCTTACACCCCGGTGGCGGGGGGAAAGAGACCCAGTACTTC. Translated: CASSLHPGGGGKETQYF.

The V gene is TRBV9, the J gene TRBJ1-2; D is unclear. Looked up from germline, CDR1 is SGDLS and CDR2 is YYNGEE. The CDR3 has 15 amino acids. The ends were cut back, 0 bases at V and 0 bases at J, with 9 bases in the middle. The CDR3 loop is CASSVGHRPNYGYTF. The CDR3 DNA sequence: TGTGCCAGCAGCGTAGGTCACAGACCTAACTATGGCTACACCTTC.

This chain links TRBV11-2 with TRBJ1-1; tentatively, D is TRBD1 (6 bases). From germline, CDR1 is SGHAT and CDR2 FQNNGV. V gave up 6 bases and J gave up 3 bases, with 11 bases separating them. The CDR3 has 13 amino acids. The CDR3 sequence is CASRSPGDTEAFF. CDR3 DNA sequence: TGTGCCAGCAGATCCCCAGGGGACACTGAAGCTTTCTTT.

The chain carries TRBV30 and TRBJ1-2; TRBD1 is a possible D gene (6 bases). Looked up from germline, CDR1 is GTSNPN and CDR2 is SVGIG (reference sequence). The CDR3 has 15 residues. Trimming removed 0 bases from V and 8 bases from J, with 19 bases in between. The chain's CDR3 is CAWSVYGATGKGYTF. The CDR3 coding sequence is TGTGCCTGGAGTGTATACGGGGCTACAGGGAAAGGCTACACCTTC.

V usage is TRBV27 and J usage is TRBJ1-1; 8 bases map to TRBD1. CDR3 length equals 13 residues. The trim removed 4 bases at V and 7 bases at J, leaving 5 bases unmatched. The germline CDR1 and CDR2 sequences are MNHEY and SMNVEV (reference sequence). CDR3 DNA sequence: TGTGCCAGCAGTTCCGCGGGGACAGGTGAAGCTTTCTTT. This gives the protein CASSSAGTGEAFF.

This clone has more than one count but fewer than ten. This chain uses TRBV6-1 with TRBJ2-7, with 11 positions matching TRBD1. The CDR3 loop spans 14 amino acids. J was trimmed by 5 bases and V by 6 bases; bases with no gene match: 6. Germline V gene data show CDR1 as MNHNS and CDR2 as SASEGT. As DNA, the CDR3 is TGTGCCAGCAGGACCGGGACAGGGGGGAACGAGCAGTACTTC. Translating it yields CASRTGTGGNEQYF.

CDR3 loop: CASILSGGVSGANVLTF. CDR3 bases: TGTGCCAGTATCCTTAGCGGGGGGGTCTCTGGGGCCAACGTCCTGACTTTC. The chain combines TRBV19 with TRBJ2-6, with 11 bases aligning to TRBD2. The germline CDR1 and CDR2 sequences are LNHDA and SQIVND (reference sequence). The V and J ends lost 7 bases and 0 bases, in that order; junction bases with no gene match: 5. The CDR3 is 17 amino acids.

This chain uses TRBV5-1 with TRBJ1-1, with a weak D call TRBD1 (5 bases). V lost 5 bases to trimming and J lost 1 base, with 9 bases between them. This CDR3 is built from 13 residues. Germline assignment: CDR1 SGHRS and CDR2 YFSETQ. CDR3 region: CASRDQGNTEAFF. The CDR3 region has the DNA TGCGCCAGCAGGGACCAGGGGAACACTGAAGCTTTCTTT.

The gene calls are TRBV5-6 and TRBJ2-5, with TRBD1 matching over 10 bases. This CDR3 comprises 16 residues. The V gene end was trimmed by 3 bases and the J gene end by 5 bases; junction bases not matched to a gene: 10. Per germline, CDR1 SGHDT and CDR2 YYEEEE. CDR3 DNA sequence: TGTGCCAGCAGCTACGGGACAGGGGCACATTTGGAGACCCAGTACTTC. Translated: CASSYGTGAHLETQYF.

With regard to this clone: At the DNA level, this CDR3 is encoded by other sequences in the same sample as well. The genes are TRBV5-1 and TRBJ1-6; 8 bases fit TRBD1. Germline V gene sequence: CDR1 SGHRS, CDR2 YFSETQ. Losses at the gene ends were 0 bases for V and 7 bases for J; bases not matched to a gene: 3. CDR3 length: 15 amino acids. Here the CDR3 reads CASSLAGTGNSPLHF. CDR3 nucleotides: TGCGCCAGCAGCTTGGCCGGGACAGGAAATTCACCCCTCCACTTT.

The chain is built from TRBV5-1 and TRBJ1-1; 7 positions agree with TRBD1. V lost 1 base and J lost 4; bases outside the gene matches: 7. Looked up from germline, CDR1 is SGHRS and CDR2 is YFSETQ. The CDR3 sequence is 15 residues long. CDR3 region: CASSLRGPGLTEAFF. DNA for the CDR3: TGCGCCAGCAGCTTGAGGGGGCCAGGGCTCACTGAAGCTTTCTTT.

CDR3 nucleotides: TGTGCCAGCAGTTACCTTGCGGGGGGCCAGACCCAGTACTTC. This sequence encodes CASSYLAGGQTQYF. The rearrangement joins TRBV6-2 or TRBV6-3 to TRBJ2-5; 8 nucleotides align to TRBD2. Germline lookup yields CDR1 MNHEY and CDR2 SVGEGT. V was pared by 2 bases and J by 6 bases, with 5 bases of the junction left unmatched. The CDR3 length is 14 residues.

V usage is TRBV5-1 and J usage is TRBJ2-7; possible D gene TRBD1, 5 bases. There are 12 residues in the CDR3. Trimming removed 3 bases at V and 6 bases at J, with 10 bases between. Looked up from germline, CDR1 is SGHRS and CDR2 is YFSETQ. The chain's CDR3 is CASSSDSLEQYF. CDR3 nucleotide sequence: TGCGCCAGCAGCTCAGACAGCCTCGAGCAGTACTTC.

The chain carries TRBV12-5 and TRBJ1-1; 9 bases match TRBD1. V was pared by 7 bases and J by 4 bases, with 7 bases of the junction left unmatched. The CDR3 spans 14 residues. Germline V lookup: CDR1 LGHNT, CDR2 FRNRAP. The CDR3 reads CASARDRVSTEAFF. The CDR3, as DNA: TGTGCTAGTGCCAGGGACAGGGTGAGCACTGAAGCTTTCTTT.